This is a list of T cell receptor beta chains from one sample in a study of control samples from healthy donors and cancer patients. The data were produced by immunoSEQ multiplex PCR, yet TCRdb's version contains in-frame clones alone and is incomplete. The data hold about 160,000 clones, with 80% to 90% observed a single time. Sample: blood. The receptors derive from a man aged 25-45 years in good health. Each CDR3 is given with its conserved first and last residue. The order of the fields is D gene, J gene, V gene, clone size, CDR3 DNA, CDR3 protein. D genes are given only for firm matches. Part of the rows lack a size; the others show once, few, many or a class for expanded clones.

- | TRBJ1-2 | TRBV10-3 | - | TGTGCCATCAGTGTTGGCAGGACAACTAACTATGGCTACACCTTC | CAISVGRTTNYGYTF
- | TRBJ2-5 | TRBV5-1 | - | TGCGCCAGCAGCCCCGTGTCCCGAGAGACCCAGTACTTC | CASSPVSRETQYF
- | TRBJ1-3 | TRBV18 | once | TGTGCCAGCTCACCAAGGGGGGGTCCATCCCCGTCGGACACCATATATTTT | CASSPRGGPSPSDTIYF
- | TRBJ2-7 | TRBV5-1 | few | TGCGCCAGCAGCTTGGGTGGGGGCGAAGGGAGTGAGCAGTACTTC | CASSLGGGEGSEQYF
- | TRBJ2-1 | TRBV6-5 | - | TGTGCCAGCAATCACGGAGCGGGCTATTACAATGAGCAGTTCTTC | CASNHGAGYYNEQFF
- | TRBJ1-1 | TRBV5-1 | - | TGCGCCAGCAGATCCAACCGGACAGAGAACACTGAAGCTTTCTTT | CASRSNRTENTEAFF
TRBD1 | TRBJ1-5 | TRBV6-2/TRBV6-3 | once | TGTGCCAGCAGTTACGGGGGACAGTTGCGGCCCCAGCATTTT | CASSYGGQLRPQHF
- | TRBJ1-4 | TRBV27 | - | TGTGCCAGCAATGCCCGGAGGCCCCCAACTAATGAAAAACTGTTTTTT | CASNARRPPTNEKLFF
TRBD1 | TRBJ1-2 | TRBV29-1 | - | TGCAGCGTGGTAGGTGACAGGGGATATGGCTACACCTTC | CSVVGDRGYGYTF
TRBD1 | TRBJ2-7 | TRBV28 | - | TGTGCCAGCAGTCTTCCCGGGACAGGGACCTACGAGCAGTACTTC | CASSLPGTGTYEQYF
- | TRBJ2-1 | TRBV5-1 | few | TGCGCCAGCAGCTTTTACAATGAGCAGTTCTTC | CASSFYNEQFF
TRBD2 | TRBJ2-1 | TRBV6-6 | - | TGTGCCAGCAGTTACTCGGATAGCGGGAGAGGGAGTGAGCAGTTCTTC | CASSYSDSGRGSEQFF
TRBD1 | TRBJ2-2 | TRBV7-2 | - | TGTGCCAGCAGCCCCAGTGGAGGAATTTATGACAGGGTGGATGGGGAGCTGTTTTTT | CASSPSGGIYDRVDGELFF
- | TRBJ1-5 | TRBV6-5 | - | TGTGCCAGCATCGGAAGCAAGGTAGGCAATCAGCCCCAGCATTTT | CASIGSKVGNQPQHF
- | TRBJ1-5 | TRBV2 | - | TGTGCCAGCAGTCCAGACTTGACTCAGCCCCAGCATTTT | CASSPDLTQPQHF
TRBD2 | TRBJ2-7 | TRBV2 | - | TGTGCCAGCAGTGTTGTAGCGGGCCCCTCCTACGAGCAGTACTTC | CASSVVAGPSYEQYF
- | TRBJ1-1 | TRBV29-1 | - | TGCAGCGCTCAGAGAGAGTTGAACACTGAAGCTTTCTTT | CSAQRELNTEAFF
- | TRBJ1-4 | TRBV12-3/TRBV12-4 | - | TGTGCCAGCAGCCTCGTTCCTGAAAAACTGTTTTTT | CASSLVPEKLFF
- | TRBJ1-1 | TRBV11-2 | - | TGTGCCAGCAGCTTAGATCCGGGGGCGGATGAAGCTTTCTTT | CASSLDPGADEAFF
- | TRBJ2-7 | TRBV5-1 | - | TGCGCCAGCAGCCCCTTACAGGGTACCAAGCAGTACTTC | CASSPLQGTKQYF
- | TRBJ2-2 | TRBV5-1 | - | TGCGCCAGCAGCTTCGTAGACAGCACCGGGGAGCTGTTTTTT | CASSFVDSTGELFF
- | TRBJ2-1 | TRBV28 | - | TGTGCCACTATCAACGGGGACCTCATCGGGGTTAATGAGCAGTTCTTC | CATINGDLIGVNEQFF
- | TRBJ2-3 | TRBV9 | - | TGTGCCAGCAGCCCTCCTGGGCAGGGTAGCACAGATACGCAGTATTTT | CASSPPGQGSTDTQYF
TRBD1 | TRBJ1-5 | TRBV5-4 | - | TGTGCCAGCAGCCGCGGACAGGGTGACAATCAGCCCCAGCATTTT | CASSRGQGDNQPQHF
TRBD2 | TRBJ2-2 | TRBV7-9 | - | TGTGCCAGCAGCCCAGGGACTAGCGGGAGGGTAACGTACACCGGGGAGCTGTTTTTT | CASSPGTSGRVTYTGELFF
- | TRBJ1-5 | TRBV19 | - | TGTGCCAGTAGTATAGGACTTTATAGCAATCAGCCCCAGCATTTT | CASSIGLYSNQPQHF
- | TRBJ2-5 | TRBV19 | - | TGTGCCAGTAGTATAGATCGGGGAAAGACCCAGTACTTC | CASSIDRGKTQYF
- | TRBJ2-7 | TRBV6-1 | - | TGTGCCAGCAGTGAATCCGCCCCCTACGAGCAGTACTTC | CASSESAPYEQYF
- | TRBJ1-6 | TRBV27 | - | TGTGCCAGCAGTTTACGCCGGGACTCCTCTAAGGGGTCACCCCTCCACTTT | CASSLRRDSSKGSPLHF
- | TRBJ1-3 | TRBV9 | - | TGTGCCAGCAGCCCCCTAAGCTCTGGAAACACCATATATTTT | CASSPLSSGNTIYF
- | TRBJ1-4 | TRBV19 | - | TGTGCCAGTAGGTTGGACAGCCCAAATGAAAAACTGTTTTTT | CASRLDSPNEKLFF
- | TRBJ1-3 | TRBV7-2 | once | TGTGCCAGCAGCTTGGGGCCGAGCTCTGGAAACACCATATATTTT | CASSLGPSSGNTIYF
- | TRBJ1-2 | TRBV28 | - | TGTGCCAGCACCTTCAGGACGGGGGCGCGAGGCTACACCTTC | CASTFRTGARGYTF
- | TRBJ1-1 | TRBV10-3 | - | TGTGCCATCAGTAGACCTCTGACCGGGGGCAACACTGAAGCTTTCTTT | CAISRPLTGGNTEAFF
TRBD1 | TRBJ1-6 | TRBV18 | - | TGTGCCAGCTCACCGGGGACAGGGGGCGATCCCCCGAGCTCCTATAATTCACCCCTCCACTTT | CASSPGTGGDPPSSYNSPLHF
- | TRBJ2-5 | TRBV29-1 | once | TGCAGCGTTGTCTCCACAGGAGAGACCCAGTACTTC | CSVVSTGETQYF
- | TRBJ2-7 | TRBV5-7 | - | TGTGCCAGCAGACTAGGGACGCAGGAGAGCTCCTACGAGCAGTACTTC | CASRLGTQESSYEQYF